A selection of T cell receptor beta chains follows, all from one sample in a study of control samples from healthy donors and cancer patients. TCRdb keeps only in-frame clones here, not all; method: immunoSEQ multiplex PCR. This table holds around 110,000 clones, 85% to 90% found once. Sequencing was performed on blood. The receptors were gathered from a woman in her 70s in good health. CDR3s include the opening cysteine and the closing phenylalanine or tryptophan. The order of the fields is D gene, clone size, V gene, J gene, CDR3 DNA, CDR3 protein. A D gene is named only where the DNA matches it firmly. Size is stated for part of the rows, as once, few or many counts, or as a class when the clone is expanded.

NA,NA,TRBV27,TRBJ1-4,TGTGCCAGCAGTGGGAGACGTGGGGCCATCTACGAAAAACTGTTTTTT,CASSGRRGAIYEKLFF
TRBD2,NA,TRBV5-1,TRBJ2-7,TGCGCCAGCAGCCCCCACGAGGGCGGGGGGGCCGGTTACGAGCAGTACTTC,CASSPHEGGGAGYEQYF
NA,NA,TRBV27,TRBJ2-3,TGTGCCAGCAGTTTTCGCGGGGTTAGCACAGATACGCAGTATTTT,CASSFRGVSTDTQYF
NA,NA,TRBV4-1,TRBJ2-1,TGCGCCAGCAGCCGGGGGCGGGGACTCCCCCCAAATAAGCAGTTCTTC,CASSRGRGLPPNKQFF
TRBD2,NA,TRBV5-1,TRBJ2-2,TGCGCCAGCAGCTTGGGACTAGCGCTCAACACCGGGGAGCTGTTTTTT,CASSLGLALNTGELFF
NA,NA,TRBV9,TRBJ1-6,TGTGCCAGCAGCGTAAATGAATCACCCCTCCACTTT,CASSVNESPLHF
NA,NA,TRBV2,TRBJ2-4,TGTGCCAGCAGCTTCGATCGTTCGCTAGCCAAAAACATTCAGTACTTC,CASSFDRSLAKNIQYF
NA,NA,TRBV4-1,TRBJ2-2,TGCGCCAGCAGCCAGTTACCCGTTGCCGGGGAGCTGTTTTTT,CASSQLPVAGELFF
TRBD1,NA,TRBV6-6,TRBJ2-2,TGTGCCAGCAGTGGGACAGCCGGGGAGCTGTTTTTT,CASSGTAGELFF
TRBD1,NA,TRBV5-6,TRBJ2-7,TGTGCCAGCAGCTTGAGACAGGGCCTTTCCGAGCAGTACTTC,CASSLRQGLSEQYF
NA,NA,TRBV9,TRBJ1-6,TGTGCCAGCAGTACGTCCGGGACGGGGTATTCACCCCTCCACTTT,CASSTSGTGYSPLHF
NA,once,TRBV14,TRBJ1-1,TGTGCCAGCAGCCAAGCTTACAGGGTCGGCACTGAAGCTTTCTTT,CASSQAYRVGTEAFF
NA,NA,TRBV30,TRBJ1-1,TGTGCCTGGAGGACGAACACTGAAGCTTTCTTT,CAWRTNTEAFF
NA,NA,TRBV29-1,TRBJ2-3,TGCAGCGTTACGGGCGGATCCACAGATACGCAGTATTTT,CSVTGGSTDTQYF
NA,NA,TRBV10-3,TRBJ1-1,TGTGCCATCAGTGAGTCGACGCAGATGGGCACTGAAGCTTTCTTT,CAISESTQMGTEAFF
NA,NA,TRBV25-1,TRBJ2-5,TGTGCCAGCAGTGAGCGACAGCAAGAGACCCAGTACTTC,CASSERQQETQYF
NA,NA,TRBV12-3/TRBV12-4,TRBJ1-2,TGTGCCAGCAGTCCTAGGGAGGTCACTGGCTACACCTTC,CASSPREVTGYTF
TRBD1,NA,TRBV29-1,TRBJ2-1,TGCAGCGTTGAGGTCGGACAGGGGAGACGGGGGCAGTTCTTC,CSVEVGQGRRGQFF
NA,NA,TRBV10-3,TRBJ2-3,TGTGCCATCAGTGAGTCGCCCCGGGACATCACAGATACGCAGTATTTT,CAISESPRDITDTQYF
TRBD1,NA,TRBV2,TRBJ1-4,TGTGCCAGCAGATTACAGGGGGCAGACGAAAAACTGTTTTTT,CASRLQGADEKLFF
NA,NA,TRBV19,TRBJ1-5,TGTGCCAGTAGGGAAGGTTATCATCAGCCCCAGCATTTT,CASREGYHQPQHF
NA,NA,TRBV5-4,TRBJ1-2,TGTGCCAGCAGCTTGGGAGGAGGGGCGAACTATGGCTACACCTTC,CASSLGGGANYGYTF
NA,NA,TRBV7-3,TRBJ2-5,TGTGCCAGCAGCTTAACTAGGGGCGCGGGGGAGACCCAGTACTTC,CASSLTRGAGETQYF
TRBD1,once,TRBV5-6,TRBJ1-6,TGTGCCAGCAGCTGGGAGCCCCGGCGACAGGGGTATAATTCACCCCTCCACTTT,CASSWEPRRQGYNSPLHF
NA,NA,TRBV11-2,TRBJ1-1,TGTGCCAGCAGCTTCGGAGGAGAGGCTTTCTTT,CASSFGGEAFF
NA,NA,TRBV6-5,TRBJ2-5,TGTGCCACCAGCCTACAAGAGACCCAGTACTTC,CATSLQETQYF
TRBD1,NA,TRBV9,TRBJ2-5,TGTGCCAGCAGCGTGGGCCGGAGGCAGGGGGCACAAGAGACCCAGTACTTC,CASSVGRRQGAQETQYF
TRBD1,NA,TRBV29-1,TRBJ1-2,TGCAGCGCCGTGGACAGGGGAAAGTACTATGGCTACACCTTC,CSAVDRGKYYGYTF
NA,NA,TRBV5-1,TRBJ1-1,TGCGCCAGCAGCTTAAAAGGGGAGGGCACTGAAGCTTTCTTT,CASSLKGEGTEAFF